What follows describes a single TCR beta chain. TCRdb keeps only in-frame clones here, not all; method: immunoSEQ multiplex PCR. The table records about 35,000 clones, roughly 93% of them present only once. V shed 3 bases and J 0 bases; nucleotides not matched to a gene: 12. The CDR3 consists of 19 residues. Germline CDR1 reads LNHDA; CDR2 reads SQIVND (reference sequence). The data were taken from a study of T cell changes during pregnancy in multiple sclerosis. The chain employs TRBV19 and TRBJ1-4; 8 bases fit TRBD1. The clonotype comes from a female donor with multiple sclerosis, enrolled in a pregnancy study. Sequencing was performed on CD4+ T cells from peripheral blood mononuclear cells, taken in the first trimester of pregnancy. The CDR3 DNA reads TGTGCCAGTAGTATTGACCTCGGGACAGGCCTTGCAACTAATGAAAAACTGTTTTTT. This gives the protein CASSIDLGTGLATNEKLFF.